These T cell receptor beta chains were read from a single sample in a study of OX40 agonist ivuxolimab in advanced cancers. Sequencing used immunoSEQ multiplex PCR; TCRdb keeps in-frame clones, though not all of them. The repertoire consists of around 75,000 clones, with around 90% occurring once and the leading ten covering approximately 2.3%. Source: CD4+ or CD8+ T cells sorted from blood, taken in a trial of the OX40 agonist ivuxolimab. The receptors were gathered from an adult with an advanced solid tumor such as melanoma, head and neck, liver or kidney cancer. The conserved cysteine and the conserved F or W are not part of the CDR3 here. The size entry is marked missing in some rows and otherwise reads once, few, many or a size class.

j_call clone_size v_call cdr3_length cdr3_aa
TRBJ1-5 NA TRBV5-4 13 ASSLAPNSNQPQH
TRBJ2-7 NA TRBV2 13 ASSPRGESSYEQY
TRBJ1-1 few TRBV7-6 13 ASSPRTGVSTEAF
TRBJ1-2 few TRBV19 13 ASTKRGQGNYGYT
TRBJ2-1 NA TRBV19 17 ASSIEGLAGGPATNEQF
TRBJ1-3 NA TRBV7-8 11 ASSTGSGNTIY
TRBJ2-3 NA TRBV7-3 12 ASSPRRESDTQY
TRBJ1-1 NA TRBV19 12 ASSRQGARTEAF
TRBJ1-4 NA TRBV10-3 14 AISESGQTFNEKLF
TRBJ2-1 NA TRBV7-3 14 ASSSRLGRDYNEQF
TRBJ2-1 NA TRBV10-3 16 AISDPRTSGDSYNEQF
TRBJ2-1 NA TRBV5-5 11 ASSSGRDNEQF
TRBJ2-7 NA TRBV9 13 ASSPRDREVGEQY
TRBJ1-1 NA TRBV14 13 ASSPLGQENTEAF
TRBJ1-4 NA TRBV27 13 ASSPRRGGNEKLF
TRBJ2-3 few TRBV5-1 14 ASSPGLAVSTDTQY
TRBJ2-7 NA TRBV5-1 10 ASSTSGYEQY
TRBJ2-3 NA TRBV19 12 ASRAGTRADTQY
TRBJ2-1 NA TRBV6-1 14 ASSGGLAGDYNEQF
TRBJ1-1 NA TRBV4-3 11 ASSQLRGTEAF
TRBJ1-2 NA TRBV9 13 ASSAEPRDSYGYT
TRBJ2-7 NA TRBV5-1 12 ASSPGWYIDEQY